The entry that follows covers one TCR beta chain sequence. The data derive from a study of blood T cell repertoires in COVID-19. As originally analysed: The assay estimated nucleated cells by amplifying reference gene primers. Repertoires were generated with immunoSEQ multiplex PCR, while TCRdb's copy carries only in-frame clones and drops some. V and J calls and clone size follow that table, whereas D and trimming were derived from the DNA. Seen here are some 170,000 clones, 65% to 90% observed once, and the top ten hold around 15%. The CDR3 is 13 amino acids. CDR1 and CDR2 from the germline V gene are SNHLY and FYNNEI. V was cut by 8 bases and J by 5 bases, with 15 bases left in between.

Specimen: PBMCs or T cells enriched from blood (not recorded which). This clonotype was sampled from a man in his fifties or sixties who had recovered from COVID-19. V and J are TRBV2 and TRBJ2-5, with a weak D call TRBD1 (6 bases). CDR3 amino acids: CASGEGVRETQYF. CDR3 nucleotides: TGTGCCAGCGGAGAGGGGGTTCGGGAGACCCAGTACTTC.